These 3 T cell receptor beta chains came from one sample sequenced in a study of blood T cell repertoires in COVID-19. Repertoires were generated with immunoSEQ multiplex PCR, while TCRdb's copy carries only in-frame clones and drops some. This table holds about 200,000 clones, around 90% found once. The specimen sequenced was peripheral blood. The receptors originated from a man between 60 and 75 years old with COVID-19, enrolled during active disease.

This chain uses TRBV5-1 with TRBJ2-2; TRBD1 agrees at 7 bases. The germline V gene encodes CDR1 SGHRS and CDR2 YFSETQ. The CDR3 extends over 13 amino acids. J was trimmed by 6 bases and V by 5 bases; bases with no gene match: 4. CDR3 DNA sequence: TGCGCCAGCAGGGATGACAGGGCCGGGGAGCTGTTTTTT. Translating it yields CASRDDRAGELFF.

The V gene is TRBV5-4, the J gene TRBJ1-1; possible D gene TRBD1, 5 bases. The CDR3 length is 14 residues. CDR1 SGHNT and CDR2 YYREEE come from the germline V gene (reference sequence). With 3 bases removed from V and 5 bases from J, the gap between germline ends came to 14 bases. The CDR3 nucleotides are TGTGCCAGCAGCTGGGGGGGGAGCGAGACTGAAGCTTTCTTT. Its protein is CASSWGGSETEAFF.

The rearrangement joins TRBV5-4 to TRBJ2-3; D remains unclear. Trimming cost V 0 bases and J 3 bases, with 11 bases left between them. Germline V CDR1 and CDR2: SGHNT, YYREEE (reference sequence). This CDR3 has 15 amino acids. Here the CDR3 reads CASSLGEFGTDTQYF. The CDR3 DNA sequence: TGTGCCAGCAGCTTGGGAGAGTTCGGTACAGATACGCAGTATTTT. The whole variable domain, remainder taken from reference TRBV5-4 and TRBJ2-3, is ETGVTQSPTHLIKTRGQQVTLRCSSQSGHNTVSWYQQALGQGPQFIFQYYREEENGRGNFPPRFSGLQFPNYSSELNVNALELDDSALYLCASSLGEFGTDTQYFGPGTRLTVL.